This T cell receptor beta chain originates from a study of monozygotic twins with cystic fibrosis. TCRdb's copy holds only in-frame clones and misses some; the assay was immunoSEQ multiplex PCR. The sample has 20,000 to 30,000 clones, 95% to 98% seen once. V was clipped by 6 bases and J by 1 base, with 11 bases between them. The CDR3 totals 14 residues. Germline assignment: CDR1 MNHEY and CDR2 SVGAGI. This sequence originates from a girl aged 2 to 9 with cystic fibrosis. Sample: blood. The chain couples TRBV6-5 to TRBJ2-3; D gene unclear. CDR3 bases: TGTGCCAGCAGGGATGAAGGTCGCACAGATACGCAGTATTTT. Translating gives CASRDEGRTDTQYF.